The entry that follows covers one T cell receptor (beta chain) sequence. This sample stems from a study of sequential checkpoint blockade in melanoma. Treatment specified: randomized to nivolumab then ipilimumab (arm A) or the reverse (arm B). The CDR3 is made up of 15 amino acids. Looked up from germline, CDR1 is MNHNS and CDR2 is SASEGT. Here immunoSEQ multiplex PCR was the method, and the copy in TCRdb shows in-frame clones only, minus some. This sample has approximately 5,300 clones, with about 78% found just once. This clonotype originated in a human donor with melanoma. This chain connects TRBV6-1 to TRBJ2-5; tentatively, D is TRBD2 (6 bases). Judging by the DNA end, TRBJ2-7 fits better; the J call may be wrong. The material sequenced was CD8+ T cells sorted from blood (inferred from file names), taken from a patient given nivolumab and ipilimumab in sequence. The CDR3 loop is CASSEDGGAGYEQYF. The CDR3 region has the DNA TGTGCCAGCAGTGAAGATGGAGGGGCGGGGTACGAGCAGTACTTC.